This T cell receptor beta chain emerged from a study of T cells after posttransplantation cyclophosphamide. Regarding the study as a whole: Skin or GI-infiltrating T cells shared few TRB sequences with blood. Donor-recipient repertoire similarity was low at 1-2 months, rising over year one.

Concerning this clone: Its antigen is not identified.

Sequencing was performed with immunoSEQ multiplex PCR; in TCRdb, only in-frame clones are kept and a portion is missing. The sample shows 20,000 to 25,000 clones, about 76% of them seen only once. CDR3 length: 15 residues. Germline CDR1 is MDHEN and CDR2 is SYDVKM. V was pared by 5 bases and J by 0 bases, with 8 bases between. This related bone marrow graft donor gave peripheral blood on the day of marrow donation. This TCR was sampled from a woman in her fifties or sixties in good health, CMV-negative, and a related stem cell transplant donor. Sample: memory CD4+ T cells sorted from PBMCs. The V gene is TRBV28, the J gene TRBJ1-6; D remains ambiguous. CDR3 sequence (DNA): TGTGCCAGCAGTCCGGTTCTCTCCTATAATTCACCCCTCCACTTT. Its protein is CASSPVLSYNSPLHF.